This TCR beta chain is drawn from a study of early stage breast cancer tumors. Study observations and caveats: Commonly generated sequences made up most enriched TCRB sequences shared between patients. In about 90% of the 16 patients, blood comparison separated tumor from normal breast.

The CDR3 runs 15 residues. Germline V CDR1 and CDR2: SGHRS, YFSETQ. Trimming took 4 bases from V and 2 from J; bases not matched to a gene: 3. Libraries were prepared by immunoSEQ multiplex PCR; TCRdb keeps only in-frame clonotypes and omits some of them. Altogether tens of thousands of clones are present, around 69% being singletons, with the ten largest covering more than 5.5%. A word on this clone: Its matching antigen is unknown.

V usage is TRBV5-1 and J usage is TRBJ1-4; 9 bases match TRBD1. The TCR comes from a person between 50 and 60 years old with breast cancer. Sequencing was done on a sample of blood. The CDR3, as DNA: TGCGCCAGCAGCCTGGGACAGGGCACTAATGAAAAACTGTTTTTT. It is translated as CASSLGQGTNEKLFF.